This TCR beta chain came from a study of CD8+ T cells in alopecia areata. For the study at large: It was oral tofacitinib, at 5 to 10 mg twice daily, that treated patients received. Notes on the study in general: Higher clonality than in normal scalp was seen in lesional scalp, especially alopecia totalis/universalis.

PBMCs provided sorted CD4+ and CD8+ T cells. The CDR3 spans 13 residues. The V and J ends lost 3 bases and 3 bases respectively, with 9 bases between them. Germline CDR1 SQVTM, CDR2 ANQGSEA. RNA extraction was followed by reverse transcription into cDNA, which acted as the sequencing template. Using immunoSEQ multiplex PCR, the repertoire was profiled, and TCRdb retains in-frame clones only, with some absent. The sample records some 95,000 clones, 35% to 50% being singletons. This clone was seen a handful of times. Its antigen is as yet unknown. This clonotype originated in a human donor with alopecia areata. Sample: CD4+ T cells sorted from blood. V gene TRBV29-1 combines with J gene TRBJ2-1, with a weak D call TRBD2 (6 bases). This CDR3 reads CSVDPSVYNEQFF. The CDR3 DNA follows: TGCAGCGTTGACCCTAGCGTCTACAATGAGCAGTTCTTC.